This entry features one T cell receptor beta chain sequence. The record originates from a study of blood T cell repertoires in COVID-19. Overall study: The samples span acute and convalescent COVID-19 from the United States, Italy and Spain. The analysed material was cDNA or gDNA that came from T cells, B-cell-depleted T cells, or PBMCs.

Original processing methods: Amplifying reference gene primers gave estimates of nucleated cell counts. The assay was immunoSEQ multiplex PCR, and TCRdb's table has in-frame clones only and misses some. The V and J calls and clone size were taken over from that table, and D and trimming were inferred from the DNA. The sample lists tens of thousands of clones; approximately 79% were seen once. CDR3 length: 16 amino acids. Germline values: CDR1 SGDLS, CDR2 YYNGEE. V shed 0 bases and J 5 bases; nucleotides not matched to a gene: 10. V gene TRBV9 combines with J gene TRBJ1-1; 7 nucleotides agree with TRBD1. The receptor comes from a human donor in a cohort sampled during active COVID-19. The sequenced material came from peripheral blood. CDR3 sequence reads: CASSVVSTGSRTEAFF. Written as DNA, the CDR3 is TGTGCCAGCAGCGTAGTGTCGACAGGGAGTAGGACTGAAGCTTTCTTT.